This paragraph covers one TCR beta chain sequence. Many counts were recorded for this clone. The target of this receptor is not known. This specimen belongs to a study of T cell clonality in common variable immunodeficiency (dated by TCRdb to 2013 to 2016). Both CVID patients and healthy controls were predominantly of Caucasian heritage. Heparinized peripheral whole blood samples of about 4.5 to 8 ml were collected from each donor. Genomic DNA from adults with common variable immune deficiency (CVID) and from healthy adult controls was used to sequence TCRbeta CDR3 repertoires. The control group comprised roughly 22 healthy adult volunteers, about 12 female and around ten male, aged roughly 20 to 75 years with a mean age of roughly 32. Diluted blood was density-centrifuged over Hypaque 1077 or Ficoll-Paque to isolate peripheral blood mononuclear cells. Genomic DNA was obtained from unsorted mononuclear cells using either Qiagen column purification or a centrifugation-based method.

Summary of the overall study and its limitations: Increased TCRbeta clonality was found in CVID subjects compared with healthy controls (t-test p = 0.018), with the increase being most characteristic of about a third of subjects. According to the authors, finding the cause of the higher clonality in CVID would require sequencing the repertoires of T cell subpopulations. Reportedly, TCRbeta sequences from CVID had fewer deletions and N-nucleotide insertions, and highly modified clones with 13 or more V deletions were absent from CVID. Fewer TCRbeta clones were shared among CVID subjects than among healthy controls (p < 0.0001). Correlations between repertoire features and clinical complications were limited by patient heterogeneity within the CVID cohort. Even though DNA input was the same, control samples had an average of about 80,000 unique sequences each, compared with about 30,000 in CVID samples.

For sequencing input, CVID and control samples contributed equivalent amounts of genomic DNA. For every sample, a 60 bp segment covering the rearranged TCRbeta CDR3 region was amplified and then sequenced. The immunoSEQ assay, a bias-corrected multiplex PCR with high-throughput sequencing, was employed for TCRbeta amplification. The study's processing was this. Every unique nucleotide sequence was considered a clone and was annotated with V, D and J genes, copy number and frequency. Sequences were labeled productive if in frame, and non-productive if out of frame or containing stop codons. As previously described, clonality was computed from Shannon's entropy. The predicted amino acid sequences of productive clones were used to derive mean CDR3 Kyte-Doolittle hydropathy. Scaled V gene usage was hierarchically clustered using Manhattan distance and complete linkage with the R hclust function. Sharing of clones by CDR3 amino acid sequence was evaluated by resampling 12 repertoires per group over 100 rounds. The repertoires were searched for approximately 72 published EBV-specific TCRbeta sequences and fewer than 250 published CMV-specific TCRbeta sequences. A couple of CVID samples yielding fewer than 10,000 sequences were excluded from analysis, leaving 42 CVID repertoires. TCRdb mirrors the immuneACCESS table, restricted to in-frame sequences. Some clones are absent from its copies; in checked studies, under half trace to an unresolved V gene, and the reason for the others is unknown. That table furnishes V, J and clone size, whereas the DNA furnished D and trimming. In this sample, about 39,000 clones appear, none counted once only. Of the sample, around 2.8% is held by the ten largest clones.

The clonotype originates from a person aged 18-70 years in good health. The specimen sequenced was peripheral blood mononuclear cells.

The CDR3 amino acid sequence is: CSARIRQLAGGSGLETQYF. The CDR3 DNA, read in part, is TGCAGTGCTAGAATTCGGCAGCTAGCGGGAGGGAGTGGGTTGGAGACC. The rearranged chain carries TRBV20-1 and TRBJ2-5, and 12 bases in between align with TRBD2. The CDR3 goes on 3 residues after the read ends, and that part is filled in from the germline J gene. Trimming takes 2 bases off V and 5 bases off J; junction bases not matched to a gene: 18. The CDR3 runs 19 amino acids, cysteine and phenylalanine included. Of the CDR3's DNA, 48 bases were read; they are in frame from base 1. CDR1 and CDR2 (DFQATT, SNEGSKA) derive from the germline V gene (reference sequence).